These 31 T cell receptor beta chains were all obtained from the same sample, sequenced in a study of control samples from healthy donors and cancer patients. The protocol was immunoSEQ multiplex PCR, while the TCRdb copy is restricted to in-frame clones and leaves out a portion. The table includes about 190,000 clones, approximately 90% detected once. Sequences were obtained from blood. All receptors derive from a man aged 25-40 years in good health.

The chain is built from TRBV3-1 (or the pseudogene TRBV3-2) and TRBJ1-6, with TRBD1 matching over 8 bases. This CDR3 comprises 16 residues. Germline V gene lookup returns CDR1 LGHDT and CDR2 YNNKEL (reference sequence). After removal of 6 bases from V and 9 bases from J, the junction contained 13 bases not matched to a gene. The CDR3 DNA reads TGTGCCAGCAGTAGACAGGGGACCGTGAAGAGTTCACCCCTCCACTTT. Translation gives CASSRQGTVKSSPLHF.

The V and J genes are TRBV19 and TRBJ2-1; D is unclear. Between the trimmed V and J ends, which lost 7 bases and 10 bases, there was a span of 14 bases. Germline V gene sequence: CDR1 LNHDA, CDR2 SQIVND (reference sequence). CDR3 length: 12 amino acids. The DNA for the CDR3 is TGTGCCAGTACCCCTGGGCGGTCAGAGCAGTTCTTC. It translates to CASTPGRSEQFF.

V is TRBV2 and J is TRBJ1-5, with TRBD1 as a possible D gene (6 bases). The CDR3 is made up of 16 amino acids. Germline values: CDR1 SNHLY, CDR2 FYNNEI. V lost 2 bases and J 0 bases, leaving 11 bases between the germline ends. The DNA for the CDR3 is TGTGCCAGCAGTGAACTGGGGGCGGATAGCAATCAGCCCCAGCATTTT. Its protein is CASSELGADSNQPQHF.

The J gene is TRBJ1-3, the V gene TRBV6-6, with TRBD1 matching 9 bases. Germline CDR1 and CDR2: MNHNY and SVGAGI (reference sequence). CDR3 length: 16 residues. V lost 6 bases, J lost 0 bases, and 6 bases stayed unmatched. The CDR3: CASRGQGQFSGNTIYF. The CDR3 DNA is TGTGCCAGCAGGGGACAGGGTCAGTTCTCTGGAAACACCATATATTTT.

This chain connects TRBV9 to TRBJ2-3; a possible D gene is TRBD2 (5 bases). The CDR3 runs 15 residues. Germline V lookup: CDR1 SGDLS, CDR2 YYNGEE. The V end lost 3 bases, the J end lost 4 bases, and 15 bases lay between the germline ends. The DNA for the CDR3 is TGTGCCAGCAGCGCGGGCCTCACCGGGGCAGATACGCAGTATTTT. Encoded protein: CASSAGLTGADTQYF.

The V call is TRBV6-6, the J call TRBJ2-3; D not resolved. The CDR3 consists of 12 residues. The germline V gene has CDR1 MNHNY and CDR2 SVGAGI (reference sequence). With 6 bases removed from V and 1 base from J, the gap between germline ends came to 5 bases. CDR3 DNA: TGTGCCAGCAGGACCCGCACAGATACGCAGTATTTT. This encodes CASRTRTDTQYF.

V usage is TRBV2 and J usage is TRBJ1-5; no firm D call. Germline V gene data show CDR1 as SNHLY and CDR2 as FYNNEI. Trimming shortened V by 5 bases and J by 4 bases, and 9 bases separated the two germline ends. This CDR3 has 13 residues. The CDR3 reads CASSLAENQPQHF. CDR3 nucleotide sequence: TGTGCCAGCAGTTTAGCTGAAAATCAGCCCCAGCATTTT.

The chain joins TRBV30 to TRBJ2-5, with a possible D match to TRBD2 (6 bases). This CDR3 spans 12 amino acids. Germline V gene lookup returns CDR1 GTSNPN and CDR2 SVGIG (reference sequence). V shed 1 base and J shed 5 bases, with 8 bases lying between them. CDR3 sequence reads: CAWSGGGETQYF. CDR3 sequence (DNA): TGTGCCTGGAGTGGTGGGGGGGAGACCCAGTACTTC.

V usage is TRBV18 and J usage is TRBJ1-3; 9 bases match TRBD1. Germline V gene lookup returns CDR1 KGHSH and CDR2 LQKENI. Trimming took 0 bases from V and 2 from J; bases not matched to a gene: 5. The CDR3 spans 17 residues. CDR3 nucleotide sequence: TGTGCCAGCTCACCACCGAACAGGGGGCTAACTGGAAACACCATATATTTT. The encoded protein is CASSPPNRGLTGNTIYF.

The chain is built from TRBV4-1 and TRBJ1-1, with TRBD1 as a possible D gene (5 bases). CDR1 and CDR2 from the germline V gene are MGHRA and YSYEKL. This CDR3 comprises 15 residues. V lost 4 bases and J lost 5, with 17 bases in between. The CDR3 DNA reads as TGCGCCAGCAGCCCCGGGCAGGGCCCGGGGACTGAAGCTTTCTTT. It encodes CASSPGQGPGTEAFF.

CDR3 protein: CASSPDSNYGYTF. The DNA for the CDR3 is TGTGCCAGCAGTCCAGACAGTAACTATGGCTACACCTTC. This chain joins TRBV12-3 or TRBV12-4 and TRBJ1-2; the D gene is possibly TRBD1 (5 bases). The V gene lost 5 bases and the J gene lost 1 base, with 8 bases spanning the gap. There are 13 residues in the CDR3.

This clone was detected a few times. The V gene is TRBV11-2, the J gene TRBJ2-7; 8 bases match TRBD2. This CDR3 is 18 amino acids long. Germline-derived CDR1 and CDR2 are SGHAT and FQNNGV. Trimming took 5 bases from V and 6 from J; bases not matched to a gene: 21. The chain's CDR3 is CASSPLPTGGRLGFEQYF. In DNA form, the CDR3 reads TGTGCCAGCAGCCCGCTACCCACGGGGGGGAGACTAGGTTTCGAGCAGTACTTC.

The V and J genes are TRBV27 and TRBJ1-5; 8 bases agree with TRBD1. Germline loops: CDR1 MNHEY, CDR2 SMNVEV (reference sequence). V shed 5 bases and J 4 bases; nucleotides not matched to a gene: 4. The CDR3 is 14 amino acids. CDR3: CASSMTGANQPQHF. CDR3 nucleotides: TGTGCCAGCAGTATGACAGGGGCAAATCAGCCCCAGCATTTT.

CDR3 in amino acids: CSVALGSYEQYF. The CDR3 DNA is TGCAGCGTTGCACTCGGCTCCTACGAGCAGTACTTC. The V gene is TRBV29-1, the J gene TRBJ2-7; D ambiguous. CDR1 is SQVTM, CDR2 ANQGSEA, per germline. Trimming cost V 4 bases and J 0 bases, with 7 bases left between them. The CDR3 contains 12 residues.

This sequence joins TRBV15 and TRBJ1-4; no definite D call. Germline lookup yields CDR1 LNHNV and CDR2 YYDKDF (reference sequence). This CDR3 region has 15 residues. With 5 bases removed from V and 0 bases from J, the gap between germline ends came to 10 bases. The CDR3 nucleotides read TGTGCCACCAGCGTGCGACGGACAACTAATGAAAAACTGTTTTTT. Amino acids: CATSVRRTTNEKLFF.

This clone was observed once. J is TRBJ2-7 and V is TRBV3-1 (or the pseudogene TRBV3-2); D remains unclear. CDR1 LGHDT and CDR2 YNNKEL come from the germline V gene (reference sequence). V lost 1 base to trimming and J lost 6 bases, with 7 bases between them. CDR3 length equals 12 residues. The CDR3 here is CASSQAFAEQYF. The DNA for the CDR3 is TGTGCCAGCAGCCAAGCCTTCGCCGAGCAGTACTTC.

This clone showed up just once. This CDR3 reads CASSPGHWGTEAFF. CDR3 in DNA: TGTGCCAGCAGCCCCGGACACTGGGGCACTGAAGCTTTCTTT. The V call is TRBV5-8, the J call TRBJ1-1, with D possibly matching TRBD1 (5 bases). The V and J ends lost 4 bases and 4 bases respectively, with 14 bases between them. Germline CDR1 SGHTS, CDR2 YDEGEE. CDR3 length equals 14 residues. Supplemented by reference TRBV5-8 and TRBJ1-1, the full variable domain reads EAGVTQSPTHLIKTRGQQATLRCSPISGHTSVYWYQQALGLGLQFLLWYDEGEERNRGNFPPRFSGRQFPNYSSELNVNALELEDSALYLCASSPGHWGTEAFFGQGTRLTVV.

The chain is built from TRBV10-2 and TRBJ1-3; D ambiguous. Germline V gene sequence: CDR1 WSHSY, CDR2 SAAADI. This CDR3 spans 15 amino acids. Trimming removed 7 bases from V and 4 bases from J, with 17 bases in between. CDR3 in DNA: TGCGCCAGCACGGACTCGACGGGTTCCGGAAACACCATATATTTT. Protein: CASTDSTGSGNTIYF.

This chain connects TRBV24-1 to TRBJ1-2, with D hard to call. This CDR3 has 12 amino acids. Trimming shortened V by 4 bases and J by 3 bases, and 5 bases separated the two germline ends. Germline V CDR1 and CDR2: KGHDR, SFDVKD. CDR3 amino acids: CATSDTYYGYTF. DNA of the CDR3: TGTGCCACCAGTGACACCTACTATGGCTACACCTTC.

CDR3 in DNA: TGTGCCAGCAGCACGACGGTGAACACCGGGGAGCTGTTTTTT. Translation: CASSTTVNTGELFF. The chain links TRBV7-9 to TRBJ2-2; D is unclear. Germline CDR1 and CDR2: SEHNR and FQNEAQ (reference sequence). V was cut by 5 bases and J by 1 base, with 8 bases left in between. The CDR3 loop spans 14 amino acids.

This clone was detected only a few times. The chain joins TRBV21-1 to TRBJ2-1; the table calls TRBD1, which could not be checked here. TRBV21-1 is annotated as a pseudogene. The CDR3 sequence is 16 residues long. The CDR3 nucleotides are TGTGCCAGCAGCATTTCGTGGGGGCAAGGGTTCAGTGAGCAGTTCTTC. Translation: CASSISWGQGFSEQFF.

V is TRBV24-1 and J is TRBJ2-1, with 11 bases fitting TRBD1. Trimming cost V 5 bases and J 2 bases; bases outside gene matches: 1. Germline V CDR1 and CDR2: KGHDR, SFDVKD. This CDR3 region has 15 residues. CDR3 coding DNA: TGTGCCACCAGTGGGGACAGGGGGACCTACAATGAGCAGTTCTTC. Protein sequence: CATSGDRGTYNEQFF.

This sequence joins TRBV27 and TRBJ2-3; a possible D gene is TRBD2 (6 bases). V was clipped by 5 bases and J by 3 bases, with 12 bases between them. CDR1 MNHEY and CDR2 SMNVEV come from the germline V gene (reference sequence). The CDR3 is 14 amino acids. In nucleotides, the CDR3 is TGTGCCAGCAGTCCGGGACTTCCGACAGATACGCAGTATTTT. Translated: CASSPGLPTDTQYF.

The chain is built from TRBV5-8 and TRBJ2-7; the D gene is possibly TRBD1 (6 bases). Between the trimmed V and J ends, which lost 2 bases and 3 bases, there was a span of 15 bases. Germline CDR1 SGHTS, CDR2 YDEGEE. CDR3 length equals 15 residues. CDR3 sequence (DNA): TGTGCCAGCAGCTTTCAGACCGGGACAAACTACGAGCAGTACTTC. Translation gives CASSFQTGTNYEQYF.

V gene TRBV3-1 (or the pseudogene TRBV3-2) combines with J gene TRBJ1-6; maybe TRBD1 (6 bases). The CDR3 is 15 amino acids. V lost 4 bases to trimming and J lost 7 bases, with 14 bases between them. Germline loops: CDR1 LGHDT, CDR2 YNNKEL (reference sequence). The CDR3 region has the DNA TGTGCCAGCAGCCCTCCAGGGGTCGGGAATTCACCCCTCCACTTT. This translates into CASSPPGVGNSPLHF.

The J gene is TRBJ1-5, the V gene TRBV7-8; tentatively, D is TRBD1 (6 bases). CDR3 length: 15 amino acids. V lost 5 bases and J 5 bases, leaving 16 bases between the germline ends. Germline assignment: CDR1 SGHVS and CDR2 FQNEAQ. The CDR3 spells CASSVLQGPYQPQHF. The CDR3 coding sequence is TGTGCCAGCAGCGTATTACAGGGCCCCTATCAGCCCCAGCATTTT.

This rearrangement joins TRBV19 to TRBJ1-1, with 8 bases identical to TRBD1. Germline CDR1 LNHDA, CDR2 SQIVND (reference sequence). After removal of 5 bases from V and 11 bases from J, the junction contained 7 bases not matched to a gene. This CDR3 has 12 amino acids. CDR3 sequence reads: CASSPGGYRAFF. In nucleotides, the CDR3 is TGTGCCAGTAGTCCAGGGGGCTATAGGGCTTTCTTT.

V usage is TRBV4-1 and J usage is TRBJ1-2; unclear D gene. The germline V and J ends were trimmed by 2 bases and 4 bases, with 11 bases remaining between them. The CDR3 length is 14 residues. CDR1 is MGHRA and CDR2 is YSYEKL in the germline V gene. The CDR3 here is CASSQIREGYGYTF. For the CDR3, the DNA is TGCGCCAGCAGCCAAATAAGGGAGGGCTATGGCTACACCTTC.

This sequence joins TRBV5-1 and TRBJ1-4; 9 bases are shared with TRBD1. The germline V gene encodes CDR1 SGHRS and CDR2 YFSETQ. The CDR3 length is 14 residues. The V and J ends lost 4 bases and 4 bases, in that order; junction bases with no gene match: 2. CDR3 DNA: TGCGCCAGCAGCATGGGACAGGGTAATGAAAAACTGTTTTTT. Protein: CASSMGQGNEKLFF.

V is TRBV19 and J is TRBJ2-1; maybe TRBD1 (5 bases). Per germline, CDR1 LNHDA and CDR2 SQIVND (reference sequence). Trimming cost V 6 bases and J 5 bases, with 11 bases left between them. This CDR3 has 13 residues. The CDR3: CASSPTDDNEQFF. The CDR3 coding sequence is TGTGCCAGTAGCCCGACAGACGACAATGAGCAGTTCTTC. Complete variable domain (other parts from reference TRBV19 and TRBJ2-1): DGGITQSPKYLFRKEGQNVTLSCEQNLNHDAMYWYRQDPGQGLRLIYYSQIVNDFQKGDIAEGYSVSREKKESFPLTVTSAQKNPTAFYLCASSPTDDNEQFFGPGTRLTVL.

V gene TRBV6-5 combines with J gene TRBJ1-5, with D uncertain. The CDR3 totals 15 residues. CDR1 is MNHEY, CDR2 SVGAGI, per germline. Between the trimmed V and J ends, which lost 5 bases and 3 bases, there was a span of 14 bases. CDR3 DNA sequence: TGTGCCAGCAGTCCCTCGGCAGCCTTCAATCAGCCCCAGCATTTT. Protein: CASSPSAAFNQPQHF.